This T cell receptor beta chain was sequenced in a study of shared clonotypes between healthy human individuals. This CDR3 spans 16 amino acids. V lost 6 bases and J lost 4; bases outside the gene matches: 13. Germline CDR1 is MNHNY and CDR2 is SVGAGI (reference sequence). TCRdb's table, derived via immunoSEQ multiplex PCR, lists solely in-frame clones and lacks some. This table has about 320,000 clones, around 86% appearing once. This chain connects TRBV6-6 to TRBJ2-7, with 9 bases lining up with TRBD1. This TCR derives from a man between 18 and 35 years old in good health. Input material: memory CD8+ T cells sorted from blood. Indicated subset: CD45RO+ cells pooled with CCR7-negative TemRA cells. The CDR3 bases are TGTGCCAGCAGACCCTTTTCCGGGACAGGGCGTTACGAGCAGTACTTC. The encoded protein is CASRPFSGTGRYEQYF.